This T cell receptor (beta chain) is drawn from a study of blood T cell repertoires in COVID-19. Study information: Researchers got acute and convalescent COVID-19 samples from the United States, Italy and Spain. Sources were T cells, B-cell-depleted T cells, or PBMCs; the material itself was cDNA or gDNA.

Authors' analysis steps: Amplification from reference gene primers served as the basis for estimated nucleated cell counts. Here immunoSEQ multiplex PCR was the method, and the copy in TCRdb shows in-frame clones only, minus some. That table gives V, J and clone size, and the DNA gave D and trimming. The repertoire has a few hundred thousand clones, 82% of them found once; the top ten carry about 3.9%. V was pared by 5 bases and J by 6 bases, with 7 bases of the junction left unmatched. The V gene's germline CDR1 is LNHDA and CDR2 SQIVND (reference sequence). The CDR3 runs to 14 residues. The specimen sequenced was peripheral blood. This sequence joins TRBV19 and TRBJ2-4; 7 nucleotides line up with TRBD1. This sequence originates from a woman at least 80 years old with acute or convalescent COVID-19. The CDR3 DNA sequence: TGTGCCAGTAGTTCAGGGGACAGCCCAAACATTCAGTACTTC. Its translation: CASSSGDSPNIQYF.